This is a list of T cell receptor beta chains from one sample in a study of early T cells in non-severe SARS-CoV-2 infection. TCRdb passed the 5' RACE reads through MiXCR, listing each CDR3 protein once. The sample has around 100,000 distinct CDR3 sequences, roughly 17% seen once. The sequencing input was whole blood. All receptors derive from an adult who was a healthcare worker with PCR-confirmed SARS-CoV-2 infection or an uninfected control (not recorded which). CDR3s include the opening cysteine and the closing phenylalanine or tryptophan. Fields, in order: CDR3 DNA, CDR3 protein, D gene, CDR3 length, V gene, clone size, J gene. D genes are given only for firm matches. Part of the rows lack a size; the others show once, few, many or a class for expanded clones.

cdr3_nt: TGTGCCAGCAGCCCCCTAGGGGGACCAAACTACGAGCAGTACTTC; cdr3_aa: CASSPLGGPNYEQYF; d_call: -; cdr3_length: 15; v_call: TRBV6-2/TRBV6-3; clone_size: many; j_call: TRBJ2-7
cdr3_nt: TGTGCCAGCAGCTTAGTGAGGGTATGGTCTGGCTACACCTTC; cdr3_aa: CASSLVRVWSGYTF; d_call: -; cdr3_length: 14; v_call: TRBV7-9; clone_size: -; j_call: TRBJ1-2
cdr3_nt: TGCGCCAGCAGCCCGAACGTAGCGGGGCTCCTTAATGAGCAGTTCTTC; cdr3_aa: CASSPNVAGLLNEQFF; d_call: TRBD2; cdr3_length: 16; v_call: TRBV5-1; clone_size: -; j_call: TRBJ2-1
cdr3_nt: TGTGCCAGCAGCTTAGATCGAGTAGAGAACACTGAAGCTTTCTTT; cdr3_aa: CASSLDRVENTEAFF; d_call: -; cdr3_length: 15; v_call: TRBV11-2; clone_size: many; j_call: TRBJ1-1
cdr3_nt: TGTGCCAGCAGCCCTCGACCAAGCTCTGGAAACACCATATATTTT; cdr3_aa: CASSPRPSSGNTIYF; d_call: -; cdr3_length: 15; v_call: TRBV3-1; clone_size: few; j_call: TRBJ1-3
cdr3_nt: TGTGCCAGCTCACCAGACAGCCCTGAAGCTTTCTTT; cdr3_aa: CASSPDSPEAFF; d_call: -; cdr3_length: 12; v_call: TRBV18; clone_size: few; j_call: TRBJ1-1
cdr3_nt: TGTGCCAGCACCCCGAGATTGTACGGGGGAGATACGCAGTATTTT; cdr3_aa: CASTPRLYGGDTQYF; d_call: -; cdr3_length: 15; v_call: TRBV12-3/TRBV12-4; clone_size: few; j_call: TRBJ2-3
cdr3_nt: TGTGCCAGCAGTTACAGGGAAGGAGCGGGAGCCGAGCAGTACTTC; cdr3_aa: CASSYREGAGAEQYF; d_call: TRBD2; cdr3_length: 15; v_call: TRBV6-5; clone_size: few; j_call: TRBJ2-7
cdr3_nt: TGCGCCAGCAGCCCGGGACAGCGGGAGTACTTC; cdr3_aa: CASSPGQREYF; d_call: -; cdr3_length: 11; v_call: TRBV5-1; clone_size: -; j_call: TRBJ2-7
cdr3_nt: TGCGCCAGCAGCCGTGGGACAGGGGGCTATAATTCACCCCTCCACTTT; cdr3_aa: CASSRGTGGYNSPLHF; d_call: TRBD1; cdr3_length: 16; v_call: TRBV5-1; clone_size: few; j_call: TRBJ1-6
cdr3_nt: TGTGCCTGGAGTGTTCGGGGCGGGAGGACAGATACGCAGTATTTT; cdr3_aa: CAWSVRGGRTDTQYF; d_call: TRBD2; cdr3_length: 15; v_call: TRBV30; clone_size: few; j_call: TRBJ2-3
cdr3_nt: TGTGCCAGCAGCCCCAAAGGGGGACAGAGTTACAATGAGCAGTTCTTC; cdr3_aa: CASSPKGGQSYNEQFF; d_call: TRBD1; cdr3_length: 16; v_call: TRBV7-9; clone_size: -; j_call: TRBJ2-1
cdr3_nt: TGTGCCAGCTCACCACCCTTAGCGGGAGACGGGAATGAGCAGTTCTTC; cdr3_aa: CASSPPLAGDGNEQFF; d_call: TRBD2; cdr3_length: 16; v_call: TRBV18; clone_size: few; j_call: TRBJ2-1
cdr3_nt: TGCGCCAGCAGCTTGGTAGCGGGGGGTCCAAGCGAGCAGTACTTC; cdr3_aa: CASSLVAGGPSEQYF; d_call: TRBD2; cdr3_length: 15; v_call: TRBV5-1; clone_size: few; j_call: TRBJ2-7
cdr3_nt: TGTGCCAGCAGTCCCAGGGGGGGGTTGAATGAGCAGTTCTTC; cdr3_aa: CASSPRGGLNEQFF; d_call: -; cdr3_length: 14; v_call: TRBV12-3/TRBV12-4; clone_size: -; j_call: TRBJ2-1
cdr3_nt: TGTGCCAGCAGCTTAGTGCGGACTAGCGGACACTACAATGAGCAGTTCTTC; cdr3_aa: CASSLVRTSGHYNEQFF; d_call: TRBD2; cdr3_length: 17; v_call: TRBV7-8; clone_size: few; j_call: TRBJ2-1
cdr3_nt: TGTGCCATCAGTGACGTATTCAGTCGGGACTTTCCTTCACCCCTCCACTTT; cdr3_aa: CAISDVFSRDFPSPLHF; d_call: -; cdr3_length: 17; v_call: TRBV10-3; clone_size: -; j_call: TRBJ1-6
cdr3_nt: TGCAGCGTTGAACCCTCGCATGGGGGGTTCCAGGCTAACTATGGCTACACCTTC; cdr3_aa: CSVEPSHGGFQANYGYTF; d_call: -; cdr3_length: 18; v_call: TRBV29-1; clone_size: -; j_call: TRBJ1-2
cdr3_nt: TGTGCCAGCAGTTCCGGGGGTGGCGCAGCCTACAATGAGCAGTTCTTC; cdr3_aa: CASSSGGGAAYNEQFF; d_call: -; cdr3_length: 16; v_call: TRBV7-9; clone_size: many; j_call: TRBJ2-1
cdr3_nt: TGTGCCTGGAGAGCCAACAGGGCCTACGAGCAGTACTTC; cdr3_aa: CAWRANRAYEQYF; d_call: -; cdr3_length: 13; v_call: TRBV30; clone_size: -; j_call: TRBJ2-7
cdr3_nt: TGTGCCAGCAGATCAGGGTCCGCCGAGCAGTACTTC; cdr3_aa: CASRSGSAEQYF; d_call: -; cdr3_length: 12; v_call: TRBV28; clone_size: -; j_call: TRBJ2-7
cdr3_nt: TGTGCCAGCAGTTTATCCGGGAACGCAGATACGCAGTATTTT; cdr3_aa: CASSLSGNADTQYF; d_call: -; cdr3_length: 14; v_call: TRBV27; clone_size: few; j_call: TRBJ2-3
cdr3_nt: TGTGCCAGCAGTAGACTAGCGCCTACCTACGAGCAGTACTTC; cdr3_aa: CASSRLAPTYEQYF; d_call: TRBD2; cdr3_length: 14; v_call: TRBV5-8; clone_size: few; j_call: TRBJ2-7
cdr3_nt: TGTGCCAGCAGCTCGAGGGTGGGGGTTTACGAGCAGTACTTC; cdr3_aa: CASSSRVGVYEQYF; d_call: -; cdr3_length: 14; v_call: TRBV7-2; clone_size: -; j_call: TRBJ2-7
cdr3_nt: TGTGCCAGCAGTTACTCTAGCGGGAGAAAAAATGAGCAGTTCTTC; cdr3_aa: CASSYSSGRKNEQFF; d_call: TRBD2; cdr3_length: 15; v_call: TRBV6-5; clone_size: -; j_call: TRBJ2-1
cdr3_nt: TGCGCCAGCCGGGACCGGGACCGGACCGGGGAGCTGTTTTTT; cdr3_aa: CASRDRDRTGELFF; d_call: -; cdr3_length: 14; v_call: TRBV5-1; clone_size: many; j_call: TRBJ2-2
cdr3_nt: TGTGCCAGCACCCAAGGGTCCGGCCAATACGAGCAGTACTTC; cdr3_aa: CASTQGSGQYEQYF; d_call: -; cdr3_length: 14; v_call: TRBV28; clone_size: -; j_call: TRBJ2-7
cdr3_nt: TGTGCCAGCAGTTTATGGGGGACAGCGGAGAATCAGCCCCAGCATTTT; cdr3_aa: CASSLWGTAENQPQHF; d_call: TRBD1; cdr3_length: 16; v_call: TRBV28; clone_size: few; j_call: TRBJ1-5
cdr3_nt: TGTGCCAGCAGCCCCGCTAGCGGGGCTTTTTCCTACAATGAGCAGTTCTTC; cdr3_aa: CASSPASGAFSYNEQFF; d_call: TRBD2; cdr3_length: 17; v_call: TRBV6-6; clone_size: few; j_call: TRBJ2-1
cdr3_nt: TGCGCCAGCAGTCAGGCTAGCGGCTACTACAATGAGCAGTTCTTC; cdr3_aa: CASSQASGYYNEQFF; d_call: TRBD2; cdr3_length: 15; v_call: TRBV5-1; clone_size: -; j_call: TRBJ2-1
cdr3_nt: TGTGCCAGCTCACCGGGACTAGTAGGCAATGAGCAGTTCTTC; cdr3_aa: CASSPGLVGNEQFF; d_call: TRBD2; cdr3_length: 14; v_call: TRBV18; clone_size: many; j_call: TRBJ2-1
cdr3_nt: TGTGCCAGCAGTTACATGGACAACTATGGCTACACCTTC; cdr3_aa: CASSYMDNYGYTF; d_call: -; cdr3_length: 13; v_call: TRBV6-2/TRBV6-3; clone_size: few; j_call: TRBJ1-2
cdr3_nt: TGCAGTGCAAGAACTGGCAGGGGGCGCTTGTATGGCTACACCTTC; cdr3_aa: CSARTGRGRLYGYTF; d_call: TRBD1; cdr3_length: 15; v_call: TRBV20-1; clone_size: -; j_call: TRBJ1-2
cdr3_nt: TGTGCCAGCAGCTTAGAGTGGGGGAGGACAGATACGCAGTATTTT; cdr3_aa: CASSLEWGRTDTQYF; d_call: -; cdr3_length: 15; v_call: TRBV7-2; clone_size: -; j_call: TRBJ2-3
cdr3_nt: TGTGCCAGCAGCTCCCTGGTCCTCACCCCGTACGAGCAGTACTTC; cdr3_aa: CASSSLVLTPYEQYF; d_call: -; cdr3_length: 15; v_call: TRBV7-2; clone_size: -; j_call: TRBJ2-7
cdr3_nt: TGTGCCAGCAGCTTACGGCAGCCGGGACAGGGACAGGAAAAACTGTTTTTT; cdr3_aa: CASSLRQPGQGQEKLFF; d_call: TRBD1; cdr3_length: 17; v_call: TRBV11-2; clone_size: -; j_call: TRBJ1-4
cdr3_nt: TGCGCCAGCAGCGAGTCCCCGAACACTGAAGCTTTCTTT; cdr3_aa: CASSESPNTEAFF; d_call: -; cdr3_length: 13; v_call: TRBV5-1; clone_size: -; j_call: TRBJ1-1
cdr3_nt: TGCAGTGCTAGGCAGGGGGAACCCTACGAGCAGTACTTC; cdr3_aa: CSARQGEPYEQYF; d_call: TRBD1; cdr3_length: 13; v_call: TRBV20-1; clone_size: -; j_call: TRBJ2-7
cdr3_nt: TGTGCCAGCAGCTTAGACCCGACGGCTTCTAGGGGCTACACCTTC; cdr3_aa: CASSLDPTASRGYTF; d_call: -; cdr3_length: 15; v_call: TRBV7-2; clone_size: few; j_call: TRBJ1-2
cdr3_nt: TGCGCCAGCAGCCAAGATATCCTGATGGGAGCTGAGTCCTACAATGAGCAGTTCTTC; cdr3_aa: CASSQDILMGAESYNEQFF; d_call: -; cdr3_length: 19; v_call: TRBV4-1; clone_size: few; j_call: TRBJ2-1
cdr3_nt: TGCAGTGCTAGACTAGCGGGAGATAGGGGTGAGCAGTTCTTC; cdr3_aa: CSARLAGDRGEQFF; d_call: TRBD2; cdr3_length: 14; v_call: TRBV20-1; clone_size: -; j_call: TRBJ2-1
cdr3_nt: TGTGCCAGCAGACAGACCAGGGACGCAGATACGCAGTATTTT; cdr3_aa: CASRQTRDADTQYF; d_call: -; cdr3_length: 14; v_call: TRBV25-1; clone_size: -; j_call: TRBJ2-3
cdr3_nt: TGTGCCAGCAGTCCCCGAGGTACAGGGGTCATGAACACTGAAGCTTTCTTT; cdr3_aa: CASSPRGTGVMNTEAFF; d_call: TRBD1; cdr3_length: 17; v_call: TRBV28; clone_size: few; j_call: TRBJ1-1
cdr3_nt: TGCAGCGTTTCCACCGGGACCGGCGGCGAGCAGTACTTC; cdr3_aa: CSVSTGTGGEQYF; d_call: -; cdr3_length: 13; v_call: TRBV29-1; clone_size: -; j_call: TRBJ2-7
cdr3_nt: TGCGCCAGCAGCGAGGGGGCCTACAATGAGCAGTTCTTC; cdr3_aa: CASSEGAYNEQFF; d_call: -; cdr3_length: 13; v_call: TRBV5-1; clone_size: few; j_call: TRBJ2-1
cdr3_nt: TGTGCCACCAGCATTTCCAGGGGAGTTGTCCAGCCCCAGCATTTT; cdr3_aa: CATSISRGVVQPQHF; d_call: -; cdr3_length: 15; v_call: TRBV15; clone_size: once; j_call: TRBJ1-5
cdr3_nt: TGCGCCAGCTGCCAAGAGATATGGGATCAGCCCCAGCATTTT; cdr3_aa: CASCQEIWDQPQHF; d_call: -; cdr3_length: 14; v_call: TRBV4-3; clone_size: -; j_call: TRBJ1-5
cdr3_nt: TGTGCCAGCAGCCCGAGACAGGGACAAATGAACACTGAAGCTTTCTTT; cdr3_aa: CASSPRQGQMNTEAFF; d_call: TRBD1; cdr3_length: 16; v_call: TRBV11-2; clone_size: few; j_call: TRBJ1-1
cdr3_nt: TGTGCCAGCTCCTATGGGTACGAGCAGTACTTC; cdr3_aa: CASSYGYEQYF; d_call: -; cdr3_length: 11; v_call: TRBV28; clone_size: many; j_call: TRBJ2-7
cdr3_nt: TGCAGTGCCATCGACCGTAACAAAAACATTCAGTACTTC; cdr3_aa: CSAIDRNKNIQYF; d_call: -; cdr3_length: 13; v_call: TRBV20-1; clone_size: -; j_call: TRBJ2-4
cdr3_nt: TGTGCCTGGAGTGTACATGTGATCCTCTCTGGAAACACCATATATTTT; cdr3_aa: CAWSVHVILSGNTIYF; d_call: -; cdr3_length: 16; v_call: TRBV30; clone_size: -; j_call: TRBJ1-3
cdr3_nt: TGTGCCAGCGGACAACAAGGACTAGCGGGGTACGAGCAGTACTTC; cdr3_aa: CASGQQGLAGYEQYF; d_call: TRBD2; cdr3_length: 15; v_call: TRBV28; clone_size: -; j_call: TRBJ2-7
cdr3_nt: TGTGCCAGCAGCGTAAACGAGGGACCCTACGAGCAGTACTTC; cdr3_aa: CASSVNEGPYEQYF; d_call: -; cdr3_length: 14; v_call: TRBV9; clone_size: -; j_call: TRBJ2-7
cdr3_nt: TGTGCCAGCAGTACTCGACTAGCGGGAGCTCGGGAGCAGTACTTC; cdr3_aa: CASSTRLAGAREQYF; d_call: TRBD2; cdr3_length: 15; v_call: TRBV28; clone_size: once; j_call: TRBJ2-7
cdr3_nt: TGTGCCAGCAGCGCCACTAGCGGGAGGGTCCGTGGTCGTGAGCAGTTCTTC; cdr3_aa: CASSATSGRVRGREQFF; d_call: TRBD2; cdr3_length: 17; v_call: TRBV7-2; clone_size: -; j_call: TRBJ2-1
cdr3_nt: TGTGCCAGTAGTATGGGGACGGATTATGGCTACACCTTC; cdr3_aa: CASSMGTDYGYTF; d_call: -; cdr3_length: 13; v_call: TRBV19; clone_size: few; j_call: TRBJ1-2
cdr3_nt: TGTGCCAGCAGCGTAGAGGGACAGGGGTGGAATGAGCAGTTCTTC; cdr3_aa: CASSVEGQGWNEQFF; d_call: TRBD1; cdr3_length: 15; v_call: TRBV9; clone_size: -; j_call: TRBJ2-1
cdr3_nt: TGCGCCAGCAGTGAGACTAGCGGGAATGAGCAGTTCTTC; cdr3_aa: CASSETSGNEQFF; d_call: TRBD2; cdr3_length: 13; v_call: TRBV10-1; clone_size: -; j_call: TRBJ2-1